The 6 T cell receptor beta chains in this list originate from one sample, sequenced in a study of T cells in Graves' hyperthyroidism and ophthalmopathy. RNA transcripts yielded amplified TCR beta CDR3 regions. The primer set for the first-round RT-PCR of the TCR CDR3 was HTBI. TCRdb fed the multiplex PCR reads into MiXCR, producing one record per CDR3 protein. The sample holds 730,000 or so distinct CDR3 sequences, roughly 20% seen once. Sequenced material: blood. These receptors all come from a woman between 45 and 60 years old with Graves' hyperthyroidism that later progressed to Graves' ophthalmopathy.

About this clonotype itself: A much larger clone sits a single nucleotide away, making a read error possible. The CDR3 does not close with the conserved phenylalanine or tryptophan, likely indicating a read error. The CDR3 sequence is CASSGTGLSGEQFL. The CDR3 nucleotides are TGTGCCAGCAGTGGGACAGGGCTTTCGGGTGAGCAGTTCCTC. This chain links TRBV2 with TRBJ2-1; 8 positions match TRBD1. This CDR3 is built from 14 residues. Germline CDR1 and CDR2: SNHLY and FYNNEI. Trimming removed 4 bases from V and 9 bases from J; junction bases left unmatched: 8.

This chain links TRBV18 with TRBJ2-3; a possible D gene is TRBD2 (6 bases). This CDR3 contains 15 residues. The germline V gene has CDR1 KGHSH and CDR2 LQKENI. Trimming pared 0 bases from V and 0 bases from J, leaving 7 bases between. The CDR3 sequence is CASSPPAGSTDTQYF. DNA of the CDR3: TGTGCCAGCTCACCACCGGCGGGGAGCACAGATACGCAGTATTTT.

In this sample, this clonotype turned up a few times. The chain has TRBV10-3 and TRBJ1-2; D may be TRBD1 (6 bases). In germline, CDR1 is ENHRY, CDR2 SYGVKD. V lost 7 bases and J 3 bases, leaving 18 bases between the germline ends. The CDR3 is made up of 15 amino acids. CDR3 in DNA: TGTGCCATCACCAAAGACAGGACCTTGGACTATGGCTACACCTTC. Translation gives CAITKDRTLDYGYTF.

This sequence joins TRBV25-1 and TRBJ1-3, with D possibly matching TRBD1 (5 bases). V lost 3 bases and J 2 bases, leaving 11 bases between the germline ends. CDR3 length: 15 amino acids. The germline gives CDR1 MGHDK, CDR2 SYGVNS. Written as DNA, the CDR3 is TGTGCCAGCAGTGAGCCCCGGGGGGCTGGAAACACCATATATTTT. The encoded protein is CASSEPRGAGNTIYF.

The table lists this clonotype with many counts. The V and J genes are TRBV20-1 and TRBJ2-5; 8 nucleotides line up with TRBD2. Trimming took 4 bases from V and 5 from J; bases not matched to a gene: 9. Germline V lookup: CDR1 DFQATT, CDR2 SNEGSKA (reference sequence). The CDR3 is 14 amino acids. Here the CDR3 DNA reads TGCAGTGCTATGGACAGATCGGGGGGGGAGACCCAGTACTTC. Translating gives CSAMDRSGGETQYF.

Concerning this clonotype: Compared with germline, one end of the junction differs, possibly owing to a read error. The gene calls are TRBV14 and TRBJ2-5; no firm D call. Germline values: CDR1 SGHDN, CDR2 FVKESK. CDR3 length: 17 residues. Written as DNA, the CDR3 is TGTGCCAGCAGTTACACCTTCCGGACGGTTGCTCAAGGGACCCAGTACTTC. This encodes CASSYTFRTVAQGTQYF. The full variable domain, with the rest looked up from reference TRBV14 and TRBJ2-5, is EAGVTQFPSHSVIEKGQTVTLRCDPISGHDNLYWYRRVMGKEIKFLLHFVKESKQDESGMPNNRFLAERTGGTYSTLKVQPAELEDSGVYFCASSYTFRTVAQGTQYFGPGTRLLVL.